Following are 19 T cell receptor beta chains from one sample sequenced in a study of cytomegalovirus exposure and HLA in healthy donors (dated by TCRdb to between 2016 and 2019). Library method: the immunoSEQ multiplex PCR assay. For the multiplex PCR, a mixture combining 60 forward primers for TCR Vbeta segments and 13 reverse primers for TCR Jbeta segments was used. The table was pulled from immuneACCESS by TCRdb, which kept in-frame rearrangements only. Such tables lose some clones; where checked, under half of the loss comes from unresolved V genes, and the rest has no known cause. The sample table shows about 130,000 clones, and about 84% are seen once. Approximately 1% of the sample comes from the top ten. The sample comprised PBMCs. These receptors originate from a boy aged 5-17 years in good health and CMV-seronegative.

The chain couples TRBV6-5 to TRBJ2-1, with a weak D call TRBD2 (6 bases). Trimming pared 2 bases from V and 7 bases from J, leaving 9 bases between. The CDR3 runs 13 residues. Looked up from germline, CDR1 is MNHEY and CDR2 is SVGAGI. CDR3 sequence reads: CASSYGLANEQFF. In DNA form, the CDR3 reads TGTGCCAGCAGTTACGGGCTAGCGAATGAGCAGTTCTTC.

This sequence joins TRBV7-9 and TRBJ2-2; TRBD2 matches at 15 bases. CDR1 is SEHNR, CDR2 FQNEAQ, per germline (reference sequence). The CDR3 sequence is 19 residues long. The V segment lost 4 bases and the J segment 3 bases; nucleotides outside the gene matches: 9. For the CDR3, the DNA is TGTGCCAGCAGCTCCAGGACTAGCGGGAGGGCATTGGACACCGGGGAGCTGTTTTTT. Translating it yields CASSSRTSGRALDTGELFF.

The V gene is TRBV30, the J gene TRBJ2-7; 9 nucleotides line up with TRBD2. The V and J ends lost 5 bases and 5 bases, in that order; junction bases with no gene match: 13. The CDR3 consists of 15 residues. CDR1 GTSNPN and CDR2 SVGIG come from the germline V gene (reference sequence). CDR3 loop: CAWPPGAGGRDEQYF. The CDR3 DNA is TGTGCCTGGCCCCCTGGGGCGGGAGGGCGGGACGAGCAGTACTTC.

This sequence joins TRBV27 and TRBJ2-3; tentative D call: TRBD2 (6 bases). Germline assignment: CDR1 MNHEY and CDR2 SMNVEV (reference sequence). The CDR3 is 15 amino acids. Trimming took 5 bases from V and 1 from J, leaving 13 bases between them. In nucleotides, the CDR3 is TGTGCCAGCAGTCCCGCCCCGGGGGGCACAGATACGCAGTATTTT. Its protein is CASSPAPGGTDTQYF.

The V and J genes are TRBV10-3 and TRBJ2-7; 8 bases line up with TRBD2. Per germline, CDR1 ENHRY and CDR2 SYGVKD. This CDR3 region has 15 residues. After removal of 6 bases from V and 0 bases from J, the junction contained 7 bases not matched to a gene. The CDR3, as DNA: TGTGCCATCAGGGGTAGCGGGGATAGCTCCTACGAGCAGTACTTC. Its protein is CAIRGSGDSSYEQYF.

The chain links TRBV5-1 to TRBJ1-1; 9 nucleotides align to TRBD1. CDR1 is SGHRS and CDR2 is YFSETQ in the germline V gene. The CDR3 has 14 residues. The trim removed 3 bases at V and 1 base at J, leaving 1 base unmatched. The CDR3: CASSSGQGNTEAFF. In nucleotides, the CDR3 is TGCGCCAGCAGCTCGGGACAGGGGAACACTGAAGCTTTCTTT. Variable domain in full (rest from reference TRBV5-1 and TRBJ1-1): KAGVTQTPRYLIKTRGQQVTLSCSPISGHRSVSWYQQTPGQGLQFLFEYFSETQRNKGNFPGRFSGRQFSNSRSEMNVSTLELGDSALYLCASSSGQGNTEAFFGQGTRLTVV.

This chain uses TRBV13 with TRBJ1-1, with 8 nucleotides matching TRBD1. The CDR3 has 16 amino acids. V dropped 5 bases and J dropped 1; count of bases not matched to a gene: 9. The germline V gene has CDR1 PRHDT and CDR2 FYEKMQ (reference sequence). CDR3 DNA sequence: TGTGCCAGCAGCCCCAGGACAGGGAGGGAGAACACTGAAGCTTTCTTT. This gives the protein CASSPRTGRENTEAFF.

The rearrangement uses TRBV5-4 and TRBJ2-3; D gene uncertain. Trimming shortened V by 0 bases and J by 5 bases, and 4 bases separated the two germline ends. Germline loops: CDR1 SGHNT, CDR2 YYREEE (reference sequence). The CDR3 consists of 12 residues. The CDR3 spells CASSLAQDTQYF. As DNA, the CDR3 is TGTGCCAGCAGCTTGGCCCAAGATACGCAGTATTTT. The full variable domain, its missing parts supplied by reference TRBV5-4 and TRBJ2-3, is ETGVTQSPTHLIKTRGQQVTLRCSSQSGHNTVSWYQQALGQGPQFIFQYYREEENGRGNFPPRFSGLQFPNYSSELNVNALELDDSALYLCASSLAQDTQYFGPGTRLTVL.

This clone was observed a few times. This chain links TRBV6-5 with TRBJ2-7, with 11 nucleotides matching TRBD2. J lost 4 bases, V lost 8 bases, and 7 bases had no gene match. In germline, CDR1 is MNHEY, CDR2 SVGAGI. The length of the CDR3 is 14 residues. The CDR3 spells CASQLAGESYEQYF. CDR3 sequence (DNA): TGTGCCAGCCAACTAGCGGGAGAGAGTTACGAGCAGTACTTC.

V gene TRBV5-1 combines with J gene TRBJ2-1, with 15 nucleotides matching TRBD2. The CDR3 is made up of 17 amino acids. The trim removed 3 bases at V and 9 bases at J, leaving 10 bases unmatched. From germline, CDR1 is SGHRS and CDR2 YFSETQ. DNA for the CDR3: TGCGCCAGCAGCTCCTCGGGACTAGCGGGAGGATGGAGTGAGCAGTTCTTC. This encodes CASSSSGLAGGWSEQFF.

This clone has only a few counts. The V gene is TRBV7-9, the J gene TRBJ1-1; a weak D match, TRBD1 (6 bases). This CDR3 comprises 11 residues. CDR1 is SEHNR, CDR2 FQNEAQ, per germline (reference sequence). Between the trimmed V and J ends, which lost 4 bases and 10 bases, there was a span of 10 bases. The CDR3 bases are TGTGCCAGCAGCTGGACAGATCGAGCTTTCTTT. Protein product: CASSWTDRAFF.

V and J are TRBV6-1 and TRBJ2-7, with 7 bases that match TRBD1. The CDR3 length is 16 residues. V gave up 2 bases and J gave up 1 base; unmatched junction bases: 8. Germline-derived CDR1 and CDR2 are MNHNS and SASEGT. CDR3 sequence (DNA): TGTGCCAGCAGTGAAATCGGAGTCAGGGGGTCCTACGAGCAGTACTTC. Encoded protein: CASSEIGVRGSYEQYF.

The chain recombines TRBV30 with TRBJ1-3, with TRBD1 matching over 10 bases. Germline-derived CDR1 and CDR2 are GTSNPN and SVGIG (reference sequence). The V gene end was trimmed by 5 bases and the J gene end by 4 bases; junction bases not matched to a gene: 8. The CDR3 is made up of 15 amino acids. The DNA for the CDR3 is TGTGCCTGGGGGGGGACAGGGGATGCCGGAAACACCATATATTTT. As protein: CAWGGTGDAGNTIYF. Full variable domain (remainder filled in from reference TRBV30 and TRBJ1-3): SQTIHQWPATLVQPVGSPLSLECTVEGTSNPNLYWYRQAAGRGLQLLFYSVGIGQISSEVPQNLSASRPQDRQFILSSKKLLLSDSGFYLCAWGGTGDAGNTIYFGEGSWLTVV.

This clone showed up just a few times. The CDR3 is CASSLDWQFYEQYF. CDR3 DNA: TGTGCCAGCAGCTTAGATTGGCAGTTCTACGAGCAGTACTTC. The chain links TRBV11-2 to TRBJ2-7; D is unclear. This CDR3 comprises 14 residues. Trimming shortened V by 0 bases and J by 3 bases, and 9 bases separated the two germline ends. CDR1 and CDR2 from the germline V gene are SGHAT and FQNNGV.

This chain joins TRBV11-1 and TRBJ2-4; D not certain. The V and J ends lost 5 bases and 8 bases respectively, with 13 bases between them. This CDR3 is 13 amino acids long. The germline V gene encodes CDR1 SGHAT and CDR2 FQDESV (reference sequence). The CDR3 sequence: CASSILQRDIQYF. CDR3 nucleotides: TGTGCCAGCAGCATACTACAAAGAGACATTCAGTACTTC.

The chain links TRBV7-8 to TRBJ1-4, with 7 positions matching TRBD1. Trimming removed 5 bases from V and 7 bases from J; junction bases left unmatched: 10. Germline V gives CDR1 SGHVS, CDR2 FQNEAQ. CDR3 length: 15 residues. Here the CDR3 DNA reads TGTGCCAGCAGCCGAGGGACAGTAGTTATTGAAAAACTGTTTTTT. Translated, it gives CASSRGTVVIEKLFF.

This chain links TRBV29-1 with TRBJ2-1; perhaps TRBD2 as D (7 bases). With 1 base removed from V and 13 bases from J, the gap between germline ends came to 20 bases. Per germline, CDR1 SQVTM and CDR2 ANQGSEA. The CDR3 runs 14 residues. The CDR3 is CSVEGGLAEGGQFF. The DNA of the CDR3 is TGCAGCGTTGAAGGGGGTCTAGCGGAGGGGGGACAGTTCTTC.

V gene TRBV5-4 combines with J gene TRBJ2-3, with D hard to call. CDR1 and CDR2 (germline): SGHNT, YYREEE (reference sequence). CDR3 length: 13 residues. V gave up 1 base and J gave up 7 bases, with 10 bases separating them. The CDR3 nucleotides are TGTGCCAGCAGCTTGCCGGGTTGGAATACGCAGTATTTT. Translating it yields CASSLPGWNTQYF. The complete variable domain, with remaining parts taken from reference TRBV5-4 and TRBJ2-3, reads ETGVTQSPTHLIKTRGQQVTLRCSSQSGHNTVSWYQQALGQGPQFIFQYYREEENGRGNFPPRFSGLQFPNYSSELNVNALELDDSALYLCASSLPGWNTQYFGPGTRLTVL.

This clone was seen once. CDR3 loop: CSATTSTDTQYF. CDR3 DNA: TGCAGCGCGACAACGAGCACAGATACGCAGTATTTT. The chain couples TRBV29-1 to TRBJ2-3; D remains unclear. Trimming removed 7 bases at V and 0 bases at J, with 8 bases between. The CDR3 is 12 amino acids. The germline V gene encodes CDR1 SQVTM and CDR2 ANQGSEA.